Below, one T cell receptor beta chain is given with its context. Authors' data handling: Amplification from reference gene primers served as the basis for estimated nucleated cell counts. The data were produced by immunoSEQ multiplex PCR, yet TCRdb's version contains in-frame clones alone and is incomplete. V and J calls and clone size are those listed in that table; D and trimming were worked out from the DNA. The table records about 320,000 clones, about four fifths of them present only once. This entry is derived from a study of blood T cell repertoires in COVID-19. Across the study: Samples representing acute and convalescent COVID-19 were sourced from the United States, Italy and Spain. Sample material is recorded as cDNA or gDNA derived from T cells, B-cell-depleted T cells, or PBMCs.

The specimen was peripheral blood. This receptor was identified in a woman in her forties or fifties with acute or convalescent COVID-19.

The DNA for the CDR3 is TGTGCCAGTAGTATAGATAGCGGGGGCCCTGAAGCTTTCTTT. The encoded protein is CASSIDSGGPEAFF. The rearrangement links TRBV19 to TRBJ1-1; a possible D gene is TRBD1 (6 bases). The length of the CDR3 is 14 residues. Germline V CDR1 and CDR2: LNHDA, SQIVND (reference sequence). The ends were cut back, 0 bases at V and 6 bases at J, with 11 bases in the middle.